These 12 T cell receptor beta chains originate from one sample sequenced in a study of molecular identifiers for immune sequencing clone quantification. TCRdb called the PCR reads again in MiXCR, with one record for every CDR3 protein. The sample yields tens of thousands of distinct CDR3 sequences, approximately 40% seen once. The source material was naive CD8+ T cells from blood, with Jurkat cell RNA spiked in. Sample subset: FACS-sorted CD8+CD4-CCR7+CD45RA+ naive T cells. These TCRs come from a human donor in good health. Some libraries in this study had Jurkat cell RNA spiked in.

The genes are TRBV11-3 and TRBJ2-3; TRBD2 might be the D (6 bases). With 1 base removed from V and 4 bases from J, the gap between germline ends came to 9 bases. This CDR3 is 14 amino acids long. Looked up from germline, CDR1 is SGHNT and CDR2 is YENEEA. DNA for the CDR3: TGTGCCAGCAGCTTAGGACTAGTCCCAGATACGCAGTATTTT. The encoded protein is CASSLGLVPDTQYF.

This chain connects TRBV7-6 to TRBJ1-4; D might be TRBD1 (5 bases). This CDR3 is built from 15 residues. V shed 5 bases and J shed 16 bases, with 26 bases lying between them. Germline V gives CDR1 SGHVS, CDR2 FNYEAQ. The CDR3 coding sequence is TGTGCCAGCAGCCGGACACAGAACCCTAATGAAAACCAGTTTTTT. It codes for CASSRTQNPNENQFF.

Points on this clonotype: A much larger clone differs by one base, so this may be a read error. The chain combines TRBV4-2 with TRBJ2-7; D is perhaps TRBD1 or TRBD2 (5 bases each). Germline V gene lookup returns CDR1 LGHNA and CDR2 YNFKEQ. CDR3 size: 14 residues. Trimming left V 8 bases short and J 2 bases short, with 16 bases between. The CDR3 sequence: CASGLVGTTYEQYF. The CDR3 DNA is TGTGCCAGCGGCCTGGTCGGGACGACCTACGAGCAGTACTTC.

The chain employs TRBV19 and TRBJ1-5; D is ambiguous. This CDR3 is built from 15 residues. From germline, CDR1 is LNHDA and CDR2 SQIVND (reference sequence). Trimming cost V 3 bases and J 3 bases, with 12 bases left between them. Here the CDR3 DNA reads TGTGCCAGTAGTATCATTCCGTTCTCCAATCAGCCCCAGCATTTT. It encodes CASSIIPFSNQPQHF. Filled out from reference TRBV19 and TRBJ1-5, the complete variable domain reads DGGITQSPKYLFRKEGQNVTLSCEQNLNHDAMYWYRQDPGQGLRLIYYSQIVNDFQKGDIAEGYSVSREKKESFPLTVTSAQKNPTAFYLCASSIIPFSNQPQHFGDGTRLSIL.

Of note for this clonotype: One base away lies a much larger clone, so this may be a sequencing read error. The rearrangement joins TRBV25-1 to TRBJ2-3; D may be TRBD1 or TRBD2 (5 bases each). Per the germline V gene, CDR1 is MGHDK and CDR2 is SYGVNS. The CDR3 consists of 14 residues. The CDR3 is CASSEYEGPDTLYF. CDR3 DNA: TGTGCCAGCAGTGAATATGAGGGACCAGATACGCTGTATTTT. The full variable domain, its missing parts supplied by reference TRBV25-1 and TRBJ2-3, is EADIYQTPRYLVIGTGKKITLECSQTMGHDKMYWYQQDPGMELHLIHYSYGVNSTEKGDLSSESTVSRIRTEHFPLTLESARPSHTSQYLCASSEYEGPDTLYFGPGTRLTVL.

Turning to this clonotype: The final CDR3 position lacks the conserved phenylalanine or tryptophan, pointing to a likely read error. The chain combines TRBV11-2 with TRBJ2-5; 8 nucleotides agree with TRBD2. The length of the CDR3 is 14 residues. In germline, CDR1 is SGHAT, CDR2 FQNNGV. The trim removed 2 bases at V and 2 bases at J, leaving 1 base unmatched. The CDR3 nucleotides are TGTGCCAGCAGCTTATTAGCGGGGCAAGAGACCCAGTACCTC. Translated: CASSLLAGQETQYL.

The chain combines TRBV13 with TRBJ2-7; TRBD1 aligns across 10 bases. V dropped 5 bases and J dropped 0; count of bases not matched to a gene: 7. The CDR3 is made up of 16 amino acids. Germline values: CDR1 PRHDT, CDR2 FYEKMQ (reference sequence). CDR3 nucleotide sequence: TGTGCCAGCAGCGAAAGAGACAGGGGGCTCTCCTACGAGCAGTACTTC. Translated: CASSERDRGLSYEQYF.

The table lists this clonotype with a few counts. The rearrangement uses TRBV21-1 and TRBJ2-7. TRBV21-1 is shown as a pseudogene. There are 13 residues in the CDR3. The CDR3 region is CASQDTCSYEQYF. DNA of the CDR3: TGTGCCAGTCAGGACACCTGCTCCTACGAGCAGTACTTC.

This clonotype was seen a handful of times. This clone may be a read error of a much larger clone one base away. Given the absence of the conserved phenylalanine or tryptophan at the CDR3 end, a read error is likely. The J gene is TRBJ2-7, the V gene TRBV7-9; either TRBD1 or TRBD2 may supply D (5 bases each). CDR3 length equals 12 residues. Germline V gives CDR1 SEHNR, CDR2 FQNEAQ (reference sequence). The V end lost 0 bases, the J end lost 7 bases, and 7 bases lay between the germline ends. The CDR3 region is CASSLAGGEQYL. The DNA for the CDR3 is TGTGCCAGCAGCTTAGCTGGGGGAGAGCAGTACCTC.

This clonotype was seen a few times. The chain recombines TRBV24-1 with TRBJ2-3; D not certain. This CDR3 has 16 amino acids. CDR1 and CDR2 from the germline V gene are KGHDR and SFDVKD. Trimming stripped 6 bases from V and 2 bases from J, with 17 bases between. The CDR3 DNA is TGTGCCACCAGTAACGGAGATGGCTGGATCACAGATACGCAGTATTTT. Translated: CATSNGDGWITDTQYF.

The chain combines TRBV6-5 with TRBJ2-7; 8 bases align to TRBD2. Germline V lookup: CDR1 MNHEY, CDR2 SVGAGI. The junction had 11 bases not matched to a gene; V was cut back by 4 bases and J by 3 bases. The length of the CDR3 is 16 residues. The CDR3 spells CASSFSFYAGGYEQYF. CDR3 bases: TGTGCCAGCAGTTTCTCATTCTATGCGGGAGGCTACGAGCAGTACTTC.

This clonotype is medium-sized (0.01 to 0.1%) by share. The rearrangement links TRBV6-2 or TRBV6-3 to TRBJ1-1; D is undetermined. V dropped 2 bases and J dropped 6 bases, with 19 bases sitting between them. The V gene's germline CDR1 is MNHEY and CDR2 SVGEGT. The CDR3 consists of 16 residues. This CDR3 is CASSYRPGRSGPEAFF. The CDR3 bases are TGTGCCAGCAGTTACCGGCCGGGCAGGAGTGGCCCTGAAGCTTTCTTT.